These 25 T cell receptor beta chains were sequenced from one sample in a study of T cell repertoires in cytomegalovirus infection. These receptors' antigens are unknown. From the reads, TCRdb called clonotypes with MiXCR, one entry per CDR3 protein. The data contain approximately 260,000 distinct CDR3 sequences, about 20% of them seen just once; the ten biggest clones take up approximately 19%. The input for sequencing was cultured PBMCs, taken from culture after CMV antigen stimulation. Every receptor here comes from a human donor in good health (CMV status not recorded). Some clones in this sample may be carry-over from other donors' samples.

This clonotype occurred a few times. V usage is TRBV5-1 and J usage is TRBJ2-7; no reliable D call. V lost 0 bases and J 0 bases, leaving 10 bases between the germline ends. Germline V gene lookup returns CDR1 SGHRS and CDR2 YFSETQ. This CDR3 spans 15 amino acids. DNA of the CDR3: TGCGCCAGCAGCTTGGAATCAGGACCCTCCTACGAGCAGTACGTC. This encodes CASSLESGPSYEQYV.

The sample holds a few counts of this clonotype. The chain joins TRBV7-2 to TRBJ1-4; 7 bases are shared with TRBD1. Germline CDR1 is SGHTA and CDR2 is FQGNSA. The CDR3 runs to 15 residues. The J segment lost 5 bases and the V segment lost 5 bases, leaving 8 bases of the junction unmatched. The CDR3 region is CASSEQTGRNEKLFF. The CDR3 DNA sequence: TGTGCCAGCAGCGAACAGACAGGGCGGAATGAAAAACTGTTTTTT.

This clonotype appeared a few times. The chain links TRBV7-2 to TRBJ2-3; 8 nucleotides line up with TRBD2. The CDR3 spans 16 residues. From germline, CDR1 is SGHTA and CDR2 FQGNSA. V was clipped by 1 base and J by 2 bases; unmatched bases: 5. The CDR3 region is CASSLVSGASTDTQYF. As DNA, the CDR3 is TGTGCCAGCAGCTTAGTTAGCGGGGCCTCCACAGATACGCAGTATTTT.

This clonotype has at least ten counts. The chain joins TRBV7-2 to TRBJ2-1; D call uncertain. V gave up 7 bases and J gave up 0 bases, with 10 bases separating them. Germline CDR1 reads SGHTA; CDR2 reads FQGNSA. The CDR3 has 14 amino acids. The CDR3 spells CASNLPGSYNEQFF. CDR3 nucleotide sequence: TGTGCCAGCAACCTTCCCGGCTCCTACAATGAGCAGTTCTTC. Together with reference TRBV7-2 and TRBJ2-1, the CDR3 gives the full variable domain: GAGVSQSPSNKVTEKGKDVELRCDPISGHTALYWYRQSLGQGLEFLIYFQGNSAPDKSGLPSDRFSAERTGGSVSTLTIQRTQQEDSAVYLCASNLPGSYNEQFFGPGTRLTVL.

CDR3 nucleotides: TGTGCCAGTAGTATCTATCGACGGACCGGGGAGCTGTTTTTT. Protein product: CASSIYRRTGELFF. The rearrangement links TRBV19 to TRBJ2-2; no clear D. The CDR3 covers 14 residues. CDR1 and CDR2 from the germline V gene are LNHDA and SQIVND (reference sequence). The germline V and J ends were trimmed by 3 bases and 5 bases, with 10 bases remaining between them.

This clonotype was recorded at least ten times. The CDR3 loop is CASSFAGGPDTQYF. DNA for the CDR3: TGTGCCAGCAGCTTTGCGGGAGGCCCAGATACGCAGTATTTT. The J gene is TRBJ2-3, the V gene TRBV7-2, with 8 nucleotides matching TRBD2. The CDR3 has 14 residues. Germline V lookup: CDR1 SGHTA, CDR2 FQGNSA. V shed 3 bases, J shed 4 bases, and the junction held 3 bases outside the gene matches.

V gene TRBV7-6 combines with J gene TRBJ2-5, with TRBD2 matching over 11 bases. V was pared by 3 bases and J by 0 bases, with 21 bases of the junction left unmatched. CDR3 length: 22 residues. Germline lookup yields CDR1 SGHVS and CDR2 FNYEAQ. In DNA, the CDR3 is TGTGCCAGCAGCTTTTTCAAGACTAGCGGGAAGGCGAGCCACTGGTACCAAGAGACCCAGTACTTC. It specifies CASSFFKTSGKASHWYQETQYF.

This clonotype was observed at least ten times. CDR3 residues: CASSLRTGGYGVDGYTF. The DNA of the CDR3 is TGTGCCAGCAGTCTTCGGACAGGGGGGTACGGGGTGGATGGCTACACCTTC. The gene calls are TRBV12-3 or TRBV12-4 and TRBJ1-2, with 10 bases aligning to TRBD1. The CDR3 contains 17 residues. V lost 5 bases to trimming and J lost 6 bases; unmatched junction nucleotides: 15.

CDR3 nucleotide sequence: TGTGCCAGCCGAGCGGGAGTGAGGGAGCAGTACGTC. This translates into CASRAGVREQYV. The chain uses TRBV6-1 and TRBJ2-7; 8 bases fit TRBD2. The CDR3 extends over 12 amino acids. Germline CDR1 and CDR2: MNHNS and SASEGT. Losses at the gene ends were 8 bases for V and 7 bases for J; bases not matched to a gene: 7.

This clonotype showed up just a few times. V gene TRBV11-2 combines with J gene TRBJ1-4, with D unclear. Trimming took 0 bases from V and 0 from J, leaving 14 bases between them. This CDR3 region has 18 residues. CDR1 and CDR2 from the germline V gene are SGHAT and FQNNGV. For the CDR3, the DNA is TGTGCCAGCAGCTTAGACTCCGGTGAGGATGCAACTAATGAAAAACTGTTTTTT. Translated, it gives CASSLDSGEDATNEKLFF.

This clonotype was recorded at least ten times. The chain combines TRBV7-2 with TRBJ2-3; 8 bases line up with TRBD1. The CDR3 spans 16 residues. After removal of 5 bases from V and 0 bases from J, the junction contained 7 bases not matched to a gene. Per germline, CDR1 SGHTA and CDR2 FQGNSA. The CDR3 sequence is CASSHHQGASTDTQYF. CDR3 coding DNA: TGTGCCAGCAGCCATCACCAGGGGGCGAGCACAGATACGCAGTATTTT.

This chain connects TRBV7-4 to TRBJ2-3; D is unclear. CDR3 size: 13 residues. Trimming left V 1 base short and J 8 bases short, with 10 bases between. CDR1 and CDR2 from the germline V gene are SGHVT and SQSDAQ. The CDR3 sequence: CASSLGAEGTQYF. CDR3 DNA sequence: TGTGCCAGCAGCTTAGGGGCGGAAGGTACGCAGTATTTT.

The chain links TRBV6-2 or TRBV6-3 to TRBJ2-1; 9 bases line up with TRBD2. J lost 4 bases, V lost 6 bases, and 13 bases had no gene match. The CDR3 has 17 residues. CDR1 is MNHEY, CDR2 SVGEGT, per germline. The CDR3 DNA reads TGTGCCAGCAGGGGATTAGGACTAGCGCAACCTTACAATGAGCAGTTCTTC. Protein product: CASRGLGLAQPYNEQFF.

V and J are TRBV7-2 and TRBJ1-6; TRBD1 aligns across 8 bases. With 6 bases clipped from V and 10 bases from J, the junction kept 11 bases outside the gene matches. The germline V gene has CDR1 SGHTA and CDR2 FQGNSA. This CDR3 spans 15 amino acids. The CDR3 here is CASSSTRTGFSPLHF. CDR3 sequence (DNA): TGTGCCAGCAGTTCAACCCGGACAGGGTTCTCACCCCTCCACTTT.

V is TRBV7-2 and J is TRBJ2-1; tentatively, D is TRBD2 (6 bases). From germline, CDR1 is SGHTA and CDR2 FQGNSA. The V end was cut by 5 bases, the J end by 0 bases, with 14 bases between. This CDR3 is built from 16 residues. The CDR3 spells CASSPRLGVSYNEQFF. The CDR3 DNA reads TGTGCCAGCAGCCCGCGACTAGGAGTCTCCTACAATGAGCAGTTCTTC.

This clonotype was recorded once. This clone may be a read error of a much larger clone one base away. The chain is built from TRBV7-6 and TRBJ2-5, with a tentative D call TRBD2 (5 bases). The CDR3 is 14 residues long. Per germline, CDR1 SGHVS and CDR2 FNYEAQ. CDR3 residues: CASSLDGEGETLYF. CDR3 coding DNA: TGTGCCAGCAGCTTAGACGGAGAGGGAGAGACCCTGTACTTC.

This clonotype was seen more than once but under ten times. This chain uses TRBV28 with TRBJ2-7; possibly TRBD1 for D (5 bases). The germline V and J ends were trimmed by 4 bases and 3 bases, with 7 bases remaining between them. The CDR3 extends over 12 amino acids. The germline V gene encodes CDR1 MDHEN and CDR2 SYDVKM. The CDR3 coding sequence is TGTGCCAGCAGTTCAGGGTACTACGAGCAGTACTTC. This encodes CASSSGYYEQYF.

In this sample, this clonotype turned up once. The CDR3 loop reads CASSYDGNYQETQYF. As DNA, the CDR3 is TGTGCCAGCAGCTACGACGGGAATTACCAAGAGACCCAGTACTTC. This rearrangement joins TRBV7-4 to TRBJ2-5; possibly TRBD2 for D (5 bases). Germline V lookup: CDR1 SGHVT, CDR2 SQSDAQ. This CDR3 region has 15 residues. Deletions cut 4 bases from V and 0 bases from J, with 12 bases between.

In this sample, this clonotype turned up many times. This chain connects TRBV28 to TRBJ2-5, with D perhaps matching TRBD2 (5 bases). Germline V gene lookup returns CDR1 MDHEN and CDR2 SYDVKM. The CDR3 has 16 residues. V lost 0 bases, J lost 2 bases, and 13 bases lay in between. The CDR3 DNA is TGTGCCAGCAGTTTATGGAATGTAGCGAGGCAAGAGACCCAGTACTTC. Its protein product is CASSLWNVARQETQYF.

This clonotype occurred a few times. The CDR3 loop reads CASSLADWVAFF. The CDR3 DNA reads as TGTGCCAGCAGTTTGGCGGATTGGGTAGCTTTCTTT. The chain is built from TRBV12-3 or TRBV12-4 and TRBJ1-1; D is undetermined. Trimming shortened V by 3 bases and J by 10 bases, and 12 bases separated the two germline ends. This CDR3 is 12 amino acids long.

This clonotype was seen a handful of times. The CDR3 DNA sequence: TGCGCCAGCATGTCAGAGGCCGGGGAGCTGTTTTTT. Its protein is CASMSEAGELFF. V is TRBV4-1 and J is TRBJ2-2; no definite D call. The germline gives CDR1 MGHRA, CDR2 YSYEKL. The CDR3 is 12 residues long. Trimming removed 7 bases from V and 6 bases from J, with 9 bases in between.

CDR3 sequence (DNA): TGTGCCAGCAGTTACAGAAAAACGGCCGTGTTAGACAATGAGCAGTTCTTC. This encodes CASSYRKTAVLDNEQFF. This chain uses TRBV6-2 or TRBV6-3 with TRBJ2-1, with D uncertain. CDR1 is MNHEY and CDR2 is SVGEGT in the germline V gene. The CDR3 consists of 17 residues. V lost 2 bases and J lost 5, with 19 bases in between.

The chain has TRBV5-4 and TRBJ1-4, with a possible D match to TRBD1 (5 bases). There are 15 residues in the CDR3. From germline, CDR1 is SGHNT and CDR2 YYREEE (reference sequence). Trimming left V 3 bases short and J 8 bases short, with 17 bases between. This chain's CDR3 is CASSSQGPTGEKLFF. CDR3 coding DNA: TGTGCCAGCAGCTCCCAGGGCCCGACGGGGGAAAAACTGTTTTTT.

The table lists this clonotype with many counts. V gene TRBV6-1 combines with J gene TRBJ2-5; 9 nucleotides agree with TRBD1. The CDR3 is 15 amino acids. Germline trimming cut 6 bases from V and 1 base from J; bases unmatched to any gene: 6. The V gene's germline CDR1 is MNHNS and CDR2 SASEGT. CDR3 in DNA: TGTGCCAGCAGGGGACAGGGTGGATTCCAAGAGACCCAGTACTTC. The encoded protein is CASRGQGGFQETQYF.

The chain recombines TRBV6-5 with TRBJ2-2; 7 nucleotides agree with TRBD2. The V gene end was trimmed by 4 bases and the J gene end by 6 bases; junction bases not matched to a gene: 8. The CDR3 length is 15 residues. Germline V gene lookup returns CDR1 MNHEY and CDR2 SVGAGI. The CDR3 sequence: CASSLSGRGPGELFF. For the CDR3, the DNA is TGTGCCAGCAGTTTGTCGGGGAGGGGTCCCGGGGAGCTGTTTTTT.